These 27 T cell receptor beta chains were all obtained from the same sample, sequenced in a study of blood T cell repertoires in COVID-19. Here immunoSEQ multiplex PCR was the method, and the copy in TCRdb shows in-frame clones only, minus some. This sample has roughly 100,000 clones; 65% to 90% occur once, and the top ten carry 30% to 45%. Sequences were obtained from peripheral blood. Receptors were obtained from a man aged 80 or over with acute or convalescent COVID-19.

The V call is TRBV3-1 (or the pseudogene TRBV3-2), the J call TRBJ2-1, with D uncertain. This CDR3 has 14 amino acids. The V gene lost 7 bases and the J gene lost 2 bases, with 12 bases spanning the gap. The germline gives CDR1 LGHDT, CDR2 YNNKEL (reference sequence). The CDR3 spells CASTLRSTYNEQFF. As DNA, the CDR3 is TGTGCCAGCACCCTTAGAAGCACCTACAATGAGCAGTTCTTC.

V usage is TRBV6-2 or TRBV6-3 and J usage is TRBJ2-5, with TRBD2 matching over 8 bases. The V and J ends lost 0 bases and 2 bases, in that order; junction bases with no gene match: 8. Germline V lookup: CDR1 MNHEY, CDR2 SVGEGT. CDR3 size: 17 residues. The CDR3 region is CASSYSKSGSLQETQYF. DNA for the CDR3: TGTGCCAGCAGTTACTCGAAAAGCGGGAGTCTTCAAGAGACCCAGTACTTC.

The V gene is TRBV7-9, the J gene TRBJ1-2, with D unresolved. In germline, CDR1 is SEHNR, CDR2 FQNEAQ (reference sequence). Trimming removed 1 base at V and 3 bases at J, with 12 bases between. The CDR3 is 15 amino acids. CDR3 in amino acids: CASSLGSTDYYGYTF. DNA of the CDR3: TGTGCCAGCAGCTTAGGGTCGACGGACTACTATGGCTACACCTTC. The full variable domain, rest sourced from reference TRBV7-9 and TRBJ1-2, is DTGVSQNPRHKITKRGQNVTFRCDPISEHNRLYWYRQTLGQGPEFLTYFQNEAQLEKSRLLSDRFSAERPKGSFSTLEIQRTEQGDSAMYLCASSLGSTDYYGYTFGSGTRLTVV.

The chain uses TRBV28 and TRBJ1-2; no firm D call. The CDR3 length is 16 residues. V was cut by 7 bases and J by 0 bases, with 18 bases left in between. From germline, CDR1 is MDHEN and CDR2 SYDVKM. The CDR3 sequence: CASTQSLGRTNYGYTF. DNA for the CDR3: TGTGCCAGCACCCAATCCCTGGGCCGCACTAACTATGGCTACACCTTC.

This chain connects TRBV5-1 to TRBJ1-4, with 7 positions matching TRBD1. Per germline, CDR1 SGHRS and CDR2 YFSETQ. The CDR3 is 15 residues long. The V segment lost 2 bases and the J segment 2 bases; nucleotides outside the gene matches: 3. The CDR3, as DNA: TGCGCCAGCAGCTTTACAGGGGCCACTAATGAAAAACTGTTTTTT. Protein product: CASSFTGATNEKLFF.

In nucleotides, the CDR3 is TGTGCCAGCAGCTCGAGGACTTATCGGGACTCGACGCAGTATTTT. Its protein is CASSSRTYRDSTQYF. The rearrangement links TRBV11-2 to TRBJ2-3; D is perhaps TRBD2 (6 bases). The CDR3 covers 15 residues. Germline CDR1 SGHAT, CDR2 FQNNGV. V was shortened by 4 bases and J by 9 bases, with 20 bases between the two germline ends.

The rearrangement joins TRBV5-5 to TRBJ2-3; D possibly corresponds to TRBD1 (6 bases). The germline CDR1 and CDR2 sequences are SGHKS and YYEKEE (reference sequence). V was shortened by 4 bases and J by 1 base, with 16 bases between the two germline ends. The CDR3 covers 16 residues. CDR3 sequence: CASSLERGGGTDTQYF. CDR3 coding DNA: TGTGCCAGCAGCCTGGAGAGAGGGGGAGGCACAGATACGCAGTATTTT. Full variable domain (rest looked up from reference TRBV5-5 and TRBJ2-3): DAGVTQSPTHLIKTRGQQVTLRCSPISGHKSVSWYQQVLGQGPQFIFQYYEKEERGRGNFPDRFSARQFPNYSSELNVNALLLGDSALYLCASSLERGGGTDTQYFGPGTRLTVL.

V usage is TRBV2 and J usage is TRBJ1-2; 7 bases match TRBD1. Germline V gives CDR1 SNHLY, CDR2 FYNNEI. J gave up 5 bases and V 6 bases, and 12 bases lay outside the gene matches. This CDR3 is 15 amino acids long. DNA of the CDR3: TGTGCCAGCAGCGACAGGGCTGTAAGAGGTTATGGCTACACCTTC. Translation: CASSDRAVRGYGYTF.

CDR3 sequence reads: CASTYGNTIYF. The DNA of the CDR3 is TGTGCCAGCACCTATGGAAACACCATATATTTT. The rearrangement links TRBV4-2 to TRBJ1-3; D ambiguous. The CDR3 is made up of 11 amino acids. The V end lost 7 bases, the J end lost 3 bases, and 4 bases lay between the germline ends. Germline assignment: CDR1 LGHNA and CDR2 YNFKEQ.

The V and J genes are TRBV24-1 and TRBJ2-3; TRBD1 agrees at 12 bases. Germline V CDR1 and CDR2: KGHDR, SFDVKD. J gave up 4 bases and V 4 bases, and 5 bases lay outside the gene matches. The CDR3 spans 16 residues. CDR3 residues: CATSDTGTGGPDTQYF. Written as DNA, the CDR3 is TGTGCCACCAGTGACACCGGGACAGGGGGCCCAGATACGCAGTATTTT.

This clone was seen a handful of times. The chain uses TRBV12-3 or TRBV12-4 and TRBJ1-3, with TRBD1 as a possible D gene (5 bases). This CDR3 region has 13 residues. V shed 5 bases and J shed 9 bases, with 14 bases lying between them. CDR3 coding DNA: TGTGCCAGCAGTCAGGGACTGGGGAGCACCATATATTTT. Encoded protein: CASSQGLGSTIYF.

The chain recombines TRBV6-6 with TRBJ1-5; D unclear. The CDR3 consists of 13 residues. The germline gives CDR1 MNHNY, CDR2 SVGAGI (reference sequence). V gave up 7 bases and J gave up 3 bases, with 10 bases separating them. The CDR3 protein is CASISVLNQPQHF. As DNA, the CDR3 is TGTGCCAGCATATCGGTACTCAATCAGCCCCAGCATTTT.

This clone was seen many times. This sample also contains other DNA sequences that code for the same CDR3. This chain links TRBV5-1 with TRBJ1-5; no definite D call. Per germline, CDR1 SGHRS and CDR2 YFSETQ. V was shortened by 4 bases and J by 4 bases, with 12 bases between the two germline ends. This CDR3 is built from 14 residues. The CDR3: CASSPEPSNQPQHF. CDR3 nucleotides: TGCGCCAGCAGCCCGGAGCCCTCTAATCAGCCCCAGCATTTT.

This chain uses TRBV30 with TRBJ1-1; D gene uncertain. This CDR3 spans 12 amino acids. CDR1 and CDR2 from the germline V gene are GTSNPN and SVGIG (reference sequence). Trimming shortened V by 1 base and J by 1 base, and 4 bases separated the two germline ends. The CDR3 nucleotides are TGTGCCTGGAGTGATCAGAACACTGAAGCTTTCTTT. Its protein is CAWSDQNTEAFF.

The chain employs TRBV12-3 or TRBV12-4 and TRBJ1-2; the D is unclear. The CDR3 runs 13 residues. Trimming took 5 bases from V and 8 from J, leaving 15 bases between them. The CDR3 is CASSPAIESGYTF. As DNA, the CDR3 is TGTGCCAGCAGTCCAGCGATAGAGTCGGGCTACACCTTC.

The chain uses TRBV6-1 and TRBJ2-6; D possibly corresponds to TRBD2 (6 bases). This CDR3 spans 15 amino acids. The V gene's germline CDR1 is MNHNS and CDR2 SASEGT. V dropped 1 base and J dropped 2 bases, with 6 bases sitting between them. Here the CDR3 DNA reads TGTGCCAGCAGTGAAGGGGGGGCTGGGGCCAACGTCCTGACTTTC. Amino acids: CASSEGGAGANVLTF.

The chain joins TRBV18 to TRBJ2-7; a possible D gene is TRBD1 (6 bases). V lost 3 bases to trimming and J lost 7 bases, with 16 bases between them. Germline lookup yields CDR1 KGHSH and CDR2 LQKENI. The CDR3 is 14 amino acids. The CDR3 nucleotides read TGTGCCAGCTCACCGCAGGGGACCTGGGGGGAGCAGTACTTC. Translating gives CASSPQGTWGEQYF.

This rearrangement joins TRBV4-1 to TRBJ2-5, with 8 positions matching TRBD1. The CDR3 totals 14 residues. V shed 1 base and J 5 bases; nucleotides not matched to a gene: 3. CDR1 and CDR2 from the germline V gene are MGHRA and YSYEKL. The CDR3 DNA is TGCGCCAGCAGCCAAGGTCGACAGGGGGAGACCCAGTACTTC. Translation gives CASSQGRQGETQYF.

This chain links TRBV28 with TRBJ2-1, with 12 bases fitting TRBD2. The CDR3 contains 17 residues. The V segment lost 4 bases and the J segment 5 bases; nucleotides outside the gene matches: 9. Germline V gene data show CDR1 as MDHEN and CDR2 as SYDVKM. The CDR3 DNA follows: TGTGCCAGCAGTTCGCAGACTAGCGGGGGCTTTCACAATGAGCAGTTCTTC. This codes for CASSSQTSGGFHNEQFF. Supplemented by reference TRBV28 and TRBJ2-1, the full variable domain reads DVKVTQSSRYLVKRTGEKVFLECVQDMDHENMFWYRQDPGLGLRLIYFSYDVKMKEKGDIPEGYSVSREKKERFSLILESASTNQTSMYLCASSSQTSGGFHNEQFFGPGTRLTVL.

This rearrangement joins TRBV27 to TRBJ1-2; 7 bases are shared with TRBD1. V lost 4 bases, J lost 2 bases, and 10 bases stayed unmatched. Germline-derived CDR1 and CDR2 are MNHEY and SMNVEV (reference sequence). The CDR3 is 16 residues long. The CDR3 bases are TGTGCCAGCAGTTCCCACCCACCGACAGGGAACTATGGCTACACCTTC. It is translated as CASSSHPPTGNYGYTF.

This clone was observed once. The chain recombines TRBV15 with TRBJ2-5, with 7 bases lining up with TRBD2. Germline-derived CDR1 and CDR2 are LNHNV and YYDKDF (reference sequence). J lost 1 base, V lost 3 bases, and 8 bases had no gene match. The CDR3 is made up of 16 amino acids. CDR3 sequence: CATSRGSLAAQETQYF. The DNA for the CDR3 is TGTGCCACCAGCAGGGGGAGTCTAGCGGCCCAAGAGACCCAGTACTTC.

V and J are TRBV7-2 and TRBJ2-2; weak D call: TRBD1 (7 bases). CDR1 is SGHTA and CDR2 is FQGNSA in the germline V gene. V lost 0 bases and J lost 0, with 26 bases in between. This CDR3 is 22 amino acids long. CDR3 region: CASSLAAGRASRGQSNTGELFF. The CDR3 DNA sequence: TGTGCCAGCAGCTTAGCAGCGGGCCGGGCTTCGAGGGGGCAGTCGAACACCGGGGAGCTGTTTTTT.

This clone was observed a single time. The V and J genes are TRBV12-5 and TRBJ1-2; TRBD1 agrees at 9 bases. CDR3 size: 15 residues. Trimming removed 3 bases from V and 5 bases from J; junction bases left unmatched: 7. Germline-derived CDR1 and CDR2 are LGHNT and FRNRAP. CDR3 region: CASGFSSGTGYGYTF. The DNA for the CDR3 is TGTGCTAGTGGTTTCTCCTCCGGGACAGGGTATGGCTACACCTTC.

This rearrangement joins TRBV27 to TRBJ2-3; D perhaps matches TRBD1 (7 bases). The CDR3 is 12 residues long. CDR1 is MNHEY, CDR2 SMNVEV, per germline (reference sequence). With 6 bases removed from V and 11 bases from J, the gap between germline ends came to 15 bases. DNA of the CDR3: TGTGCCAGCAGGGACAGGTTGCGGGGGCAGTATTTT. Protein sequence: CASRDRLRGQYF.

This clone has only a few counts. This chain links TRBV3-1 (or the pseudogene TRBV3-2) with TRBJ2-5, with TRBD2 matching over 14 bases. CDR1 and CDR2 (germline): LGHDT, YNNKEL (reference sequence). V shed 3 bases and J 4 bases; nucleotides not matched to a gene: 4. The CDR3 consists of 16 residues. The CDR3 region has the DNA TGTGCCAGCAGCCAGGGACTAGCGGGAGCACCAGAGACCCAGTACTTC. Amino acid sequence: CASSQGLAGAPETQYF.

The CDR3 protein is CAWGQGGSEKLFF. CDR3 DNA: TGTGCCTGGGGGCAGGGTGGAAGTGAAAAACTGTTTTTT. The J gene is TRBJ1-4, the V gene TRBV30, with D perhaps TRBD1 (5 bases). Germline-derived CDR1 and CDR2 are GTSNPN and SVGIG (reference sequence). The CDR3 spans 13 residues. V was trimmed by 5 bases and J by 7 bases, leaving 14 bases between them.

This sequence joins TRBV7-2 and TRBJ1-4; D not resolved. The germline gives CDR1 SGHTA, CDR2 FQGNSA. Trimming removed 2 bases from V and 0 bases from J, with 4 bases in between. This CDR3 has 14 amino acids. For the CDR3, the DNA is TGTGCCAGCAGCTTACAGGCAACTAATGAAAAACTGTTTTTT. Protein product: CASSLQATNEKLFF. The whole variable domain, remainder taken from reference TRBV7-2 and TRBJ1-4, is GAGVSQSPSNKVTEKGKDVELRCDPISGHTALYWYRQSLGQGLEFLIYFQGNSAPDKSGLPSDRFSAERTGGSVSTLTIQRTQQEDSAVYLCASSLQATNEKLFFGSGTQLSVL.